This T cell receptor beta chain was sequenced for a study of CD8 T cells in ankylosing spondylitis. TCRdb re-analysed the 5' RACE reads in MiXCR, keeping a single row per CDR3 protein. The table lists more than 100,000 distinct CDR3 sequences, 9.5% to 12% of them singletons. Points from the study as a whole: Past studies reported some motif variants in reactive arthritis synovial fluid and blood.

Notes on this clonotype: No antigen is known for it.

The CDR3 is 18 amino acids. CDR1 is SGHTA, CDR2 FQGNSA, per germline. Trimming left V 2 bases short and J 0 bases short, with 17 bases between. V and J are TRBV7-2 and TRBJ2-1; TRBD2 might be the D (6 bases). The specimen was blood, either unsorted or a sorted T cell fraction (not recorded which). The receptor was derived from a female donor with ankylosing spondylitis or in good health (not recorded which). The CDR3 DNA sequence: TGTGCCAGCAGCTTAAGACGGGAGCCATCCCTCTCCTACAATGAGCAGTTCTTC. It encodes CASSLRREPSLSYNEQFF.